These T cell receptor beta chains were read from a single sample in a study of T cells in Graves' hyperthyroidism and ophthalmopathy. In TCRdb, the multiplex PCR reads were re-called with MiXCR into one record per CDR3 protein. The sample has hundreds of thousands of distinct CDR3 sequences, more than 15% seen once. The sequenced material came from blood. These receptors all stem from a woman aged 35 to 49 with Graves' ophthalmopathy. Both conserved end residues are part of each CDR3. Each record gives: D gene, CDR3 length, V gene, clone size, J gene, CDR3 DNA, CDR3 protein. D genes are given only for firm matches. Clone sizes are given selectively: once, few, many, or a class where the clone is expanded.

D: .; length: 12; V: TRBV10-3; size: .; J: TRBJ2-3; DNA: TGTGCCATCAGGGGCGCGGCAGATACGCAGTATTTT; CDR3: CAIRGAADTQYF
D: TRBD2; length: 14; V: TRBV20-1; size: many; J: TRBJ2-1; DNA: TGCAGTGCTACCAAGACTAGCGGAACCAATGAGCAGTTCTTC; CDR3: CSATKTSGTNEQFF
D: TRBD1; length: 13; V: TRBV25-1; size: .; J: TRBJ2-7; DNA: TGTGCCAGCACACGAGGGGGCCGTGGGGAGCAGTACTTC; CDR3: CASTRGGRGEQYF
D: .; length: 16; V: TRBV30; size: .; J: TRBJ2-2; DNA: TGTGCCTGGAGTCGTTGGACAGCGACGAACACCGGGGAGCTGTTTTTT; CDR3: CAWSRWTATNTGELFF
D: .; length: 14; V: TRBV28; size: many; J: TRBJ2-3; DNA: TGTGCCAGCAGTTCTCCCCCTCCTGGGCATACGCAGTATTTT; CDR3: CASSSPPPGHTQYF
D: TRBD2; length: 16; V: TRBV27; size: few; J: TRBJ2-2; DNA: TGTGCCAGCTGCCCGGCTAGCGGGAGCTCTGGCGGGGAGCTGTTTTTT; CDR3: CASCPASGSSGGELFF
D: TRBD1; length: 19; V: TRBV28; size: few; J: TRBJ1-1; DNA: TGTGCCAGCAGTTTAATAATAGGGCGGGGACAGGGGCTTTTCACTGAAGCTTTCTTT; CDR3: CASSLIIGRGQGLFTEAFF
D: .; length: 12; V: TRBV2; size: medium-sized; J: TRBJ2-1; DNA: TGTGCCAGCAGGACGGTCTACAATGAGCAGTTCTTC; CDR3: CASRTVYNEQFF
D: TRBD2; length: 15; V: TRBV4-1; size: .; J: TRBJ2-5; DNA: TGCGCCAGCAGCCAAGCGGGAGGGGTAGTTGAGACCCAGTACTTC; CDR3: CASSQAGGVVETQYF
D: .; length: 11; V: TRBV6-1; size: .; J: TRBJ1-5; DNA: TGTGCCAGCAGTGAATATCAGCCCCAGCATTTT; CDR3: CASSEYQPQHF
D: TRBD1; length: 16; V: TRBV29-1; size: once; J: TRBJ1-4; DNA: TGCAGCGCCACCGGGACAGGGGGCTCGGTTAATGAAAAACTGTTTTTT; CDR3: CSATGTGGSVNEKLFF
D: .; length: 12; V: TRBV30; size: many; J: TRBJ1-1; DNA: TGTGCCTGGAGTCGAGACAGCACTGAAGCTTTCTTT; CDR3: CAWSRDSTEAFF
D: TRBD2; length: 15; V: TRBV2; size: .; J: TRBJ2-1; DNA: TGTGCCAGCAGAACTAGCGCTAGCTCCTACAATGAGCAGTTCTTC; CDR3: CASRTSASSYNEQFF
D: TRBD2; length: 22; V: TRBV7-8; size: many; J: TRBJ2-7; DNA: TGTGCCAGCAGCTTAGCGTCAGGGTTAAAGACTAGCGGGAGGACGTGGGGGTACGAGCAGTACTTC; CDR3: CASSLASGLKTSGRTWGYEQYF
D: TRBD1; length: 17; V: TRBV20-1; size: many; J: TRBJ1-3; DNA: TGCAGTGCCAGACCGGGACAGGGGCTTTTAGGAGGAAACACCATATATTTT; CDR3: CSARPGQGLLGGNTIYF
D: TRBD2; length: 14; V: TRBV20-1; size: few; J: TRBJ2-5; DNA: TGCAGTGCTAGAGAAGGGACTACACAAGAGACCCAGTACTTC; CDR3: CSAREGTTQETQYF
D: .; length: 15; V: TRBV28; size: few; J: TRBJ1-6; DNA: TGTGCCAGCAGGACTTTATTGGGGGGGAGTTCACCCCTCCACTTT; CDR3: CASRTLLGGSSPLHF
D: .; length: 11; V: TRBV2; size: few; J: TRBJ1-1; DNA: TGTGCCAGCATCTTTCTCGGTGAAGCTTTCTTT; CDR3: CASIFLGEAFF
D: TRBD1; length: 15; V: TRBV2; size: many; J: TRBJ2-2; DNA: TGTGCCAGCAGTCCGGGGACAGCCAACACCGGGGAGCTGTTTTTT; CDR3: CASSPGTANTGELFF
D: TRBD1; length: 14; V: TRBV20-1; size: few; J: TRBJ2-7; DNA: TGCAGTGCTAGAGATCTGGACAGGGAGTACGAGCAGTACTTC; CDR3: CSARDLDREYEQYF
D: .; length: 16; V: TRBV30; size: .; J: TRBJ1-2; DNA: TGTGCCTGGAGCCCAACAGGGCGCGAGTCCCAGTGGGGCTACACCTTC; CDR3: CAWSPTGRESQWGYTF
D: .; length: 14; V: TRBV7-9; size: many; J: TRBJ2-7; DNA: TGTGCCAGCAGCCCGCAGGACTCAACCTACGAGCAGTACTTC; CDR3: CASSPQDSTYEQYF
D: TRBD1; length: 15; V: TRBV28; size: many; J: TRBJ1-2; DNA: TGTGCCAGCACCCCCACAGGGGGCTTGGCCGGTGGCTACACCTTC; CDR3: CASTPTGGLAGGYTF
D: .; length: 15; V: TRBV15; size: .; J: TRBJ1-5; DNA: TGTGCCACCAGCGGTTCATTCGGGGGTTGGCAGCCCCAGCATTTT; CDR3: CATSGSFGGWQPQHF
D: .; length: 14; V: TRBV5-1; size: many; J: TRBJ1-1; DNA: TGCGCCAGCAGCTTGGGACATGGGGGCACTGAAGCTTTCTTT; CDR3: CASSLGHGGTEAFF
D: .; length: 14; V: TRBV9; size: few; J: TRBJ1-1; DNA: TGTGCCAGCAGCGAGGACCCATTGAACACTGAAGCTTTCTTT; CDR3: CASSEDPLNTEAFF
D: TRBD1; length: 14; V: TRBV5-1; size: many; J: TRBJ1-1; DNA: TGCGCCAGCAGTTGGGACAGGTTCAACACTGAAGCTTTCTTT; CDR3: CASSWDRFNTEAFF